Listed below are T cell receptor beta chains from one sample, sequenced in a study of blood T cell repertoires in COVID-19. TCRdb keeps only in-frame clones here, not all; method: immunoSEQ multiplex PCR. The profile shows some 290,000 clones, 80% to 90% of them singletons. Input material: peripheral blood. The receptors were gathered from a woman aged 25 to 45 with COVID-19, enrolled during active disease. CDR3s include the opening cysteine and the closing phenylalanine or tryptophan. A D gene is named only where the DNA matches it firmly. Expanded clones are given a class, and other clones once, few, many or no size at all.

v_gene	len	abundance	d_gene	j_gene	CDR3nt	CDR3aa
TRBV7-9	16	NA	NA	TRBJ1-1	TGTGCCAGCAGCTTAGGATGGCGGGGGATGAACACTGAAGCTTTCTTT	CASSLGWRGMNTEAFF
TRBV4-1	15	NA	NA	TRBJ2-1	TGCGCCAGCAGCCTGATTGGAACAGGGATAAATGAGCAGTTCTTC	CASSLIGTGINEQFF
TRBV6-6	14	few	NA	TRBJ1-5	TGTGCCAGCAGTTACCAGGATACTTTAGGCCCCCAGCATTTT	CASSYQDTLGPQHF
TRBV11-2	14	NA	TRBD2	TRBJ2-1	TGTGCCAGCAGCTCAATAGCGGGGGGAGGTGAGCAGTTCTTC	CASSSIAGGGEQFF
TRBV5-1	14	NA	TRBD1	TRBJ1-1	TGCGCCAGCCGCCCGGGACAGGGGGGCACTGAAGCTTTCTTT	CASRPGQGGTEAFF
TRBV11-3	16	NA	TRBD2	TRBJ2-5	TGTGCCAGCAGCTCTGGTAGCGGGGGGGTAGGAGAGACCCAGTACTTC	CASSSGSGGVGETQYF
TRBV6-5	13	NA	NA	TRBJ1-1	TGTGCCAGCAGGGGAAAGGGAGGCACTGAAGCTTTCTTT	CASRGKGGTEAFF
TRBV4-1	14	NA	TRBD2	TRBJ2-7	TGCGCCAGCAGCCAGCGGGAGAGCCACTACGAGCAGTACTTC	CASSQRESHYEQYF
TRBV28	16	NA	TRBD1	TRBJ1-4	TGTGCCAGCAGTTTTACGGCAGCGACAGGGAATGAAAAACTGTTTTTT	CASSFTAATGNEKLFF
TRBV29-1	14	NA	NA	TRBJ1-1	TGCAGCGTTGTGGGGGGGCTGAAGAACACTGAAGCTTTCTTT	CSVVGGLKNTEAFF
TRBV3-1/TRBV3-2	14	NA	NA	TRBJ2-3	TGTGCCAGCAGCCAAAACAGGGAATTAGATACGCAGTATTTT	CASSQNRELDTQYF
TRBV14	15	NA	NA	TRBJ2-7	TGTGCCAGCAGCCCTCGCCCGGGTGCTCATCACGAGCAGTACTTC	CASSPRPGAHHEQYF
TRBV18	15	once	NA	TRBJ2-5	TGTGCCAGCTCCCCTAACGGGGTCCCTCAAGAGACCCAGTACTTC	CASSPNGVPQETQYF
TRBV3-1/TRBV3-2	22	NA	TRBD2	TRBJ2-7	TGTGCCAGCAGCCAAGATCAAAGAGGGATGACTAGCGGGGGGGCCCAACGGGACGAGCAGTACTTC	CASSQDQRGMTSGGAQRDEQYF
TRBV27	15	NA	TRBD2	TRBJ2-1	TGTGCCAGCAGTTTTCTAGCGGCGAGATACAATGAGCAGTTCTTC	CASSFLAARYNEQFF
TRBV5-1	15	NA	TRBD1	TRBJ1-2	TGCGCCAGCAGCTTAACCGGGACAGGGGCCTATGGCTACACCTTC	CASSLTGTGAYGYTF
TRBV28	14	NA	TRBD1	TRBJ2-5	TGTGCCAGCAGCCCTACAGGGGCCCAAGAGACCCAGTACTTC	CASSPTGAQETQYF
TRBV12-5	14	NA	NA	TRBJ2-2	TGTGCTAGTGGTTCCCCTACGTTGACCGGGGAGCTGTTTTTT	CASGSPTLTGELFF
TRBV27	16	NA	NA	TRBJ2-5	TGTGCCAGCAGTAAAAAGCGGCAGTTCTCCGGGGAGACCCAGTACTTC	CASSKKRQFSGETQYF
TRBV7-6	15	NA	NA	TRBJ2-2	TGTGCCAGCAGCTTATGGGACACGAACACCGGGGAGCTGTTTTTT	CASSLWDTNTGELFF
TRBV2	16	NA	NA	TRBJ2-3	TGTGCCAGCGGGTCCCAGGGACTTCGGATCACAGATACGCAGTATTTT	CASGSQGLRITDTQYF
TRBV2	15	NA	TRBD2	TRBJ2-1	TGTGCCAGCAGGTTTGCTAGCGGGGGATACAATGAGCAGTTCTTC	CASRFASGGYNEQFF
TRBV27	18	NA	NA	TRBJ2-1	TGTGCCAGCAGGCCCTTATGGGGTTCAGACAGCTCCTACAATGAGCAGTTCTTC	CASRPLWGSDSSYNEQFF
TRBV19	17	NA	NA	TRBJ1-6	TGTGCCAGTAGTATAGGGACGACAGGCTGGACGAATTCACCCCTCCACTTT	CASSIGTTGWTNSPLHF
TRBV12-3/TRBV12-4	11	NA	NA	TRBJ2-7	TGTGCCAGCAGCGAAACAGGAAAAGTGTACTTC	CASSETGKVYF
TRBV7-9	14	NA	NA	TRBJ2-3	TGTGCCAGCAGCCGGGGTGGACGCACAGATACGCAGTATTTT	CASSRGGRTDTQYF
TRBV2	14	NA	NA	TRBJ2-2	TGTGCCAGCAGAATCGGGCGGACTACCGGGGAGCTGTTTTTT	CASRIGRTTGELFF
TRBV19	13	once	NA	TRBJ2-1	TGTGCCAGTAGTGGAGGAGGCCGGGGTGAGCAGTTCTTC	CASSGGGRGEQFF
TRBV25-1	15	NA	NA	TRBJ2-5	TGTGCCAGCAGCGGGCGGTGGGGGCCTGGGGAGACCCAGTACTTC	CASSGRWGPGETQYF
TRBV28	17	NA	TRBD2	TRBJ2-3	TGTGCCAGCAGCCCACGGACTAGCGGGCGCTACACAGATACGCAGTATTTT	CASSPRTSGRYTDTQYF
TRBV6-5	15	NA	NA	TRBJ2-4	TGTGCCAGCAGAGGGCTAGGACTAGCCAAAAACATTCAGTACTTC	CASRGLGLAKNIQYF
TRBV6-5	14	NA	TRBD1	TRBJ1-2	TGTGCCAGCAGTAAAAACCGGGACAGCTATGGCTACACCTTC	CASSKNRDSYGYTF
TRBV11-2	11	NA	NA	TRBJ2-7	TGTGCCAGCAGCTTAGTCGGCGAGCAGTACTTC	CASSLVGEQYF
TRBV5-6	15	NA	NA	TRBJ2-5	TGTGCCAGCAGTTCCCTGGACACGTACCAAGAGACCCAGTACTTC	CASSSLDTYQETQYF
TRBV3-1/TRBV3-2	14	NA	NA	TRBJ2-3	TGTGCCAGCAGCCGATCAGCGGTGACAGATACGCAGTATTTT	CASSRSAVTDTQYF
TRBV30	13	few	NA	TRBJ1-3	TGTGCCTGGAGTACAGGGTTTGGAAACACCATATATTTT	CAWSTGFGNTIYF
TRBV4-2	16	NA	TRBD2	TRBJ2-2	TGTGCCAGCAGCCGGCCACTAGCGGGGGACCCCGGGGAGCTGTTTTTT	CASSRPLAGDPGELFF
TRBV19	15	NA	TRBD1	TRBJ1-5	TGTGCCAGTAGTGCAAGGACAGGCCAGCATCAGCCCCAGCATTTT	CASSARTGQHQPQHF
TRBV28	12	NA	TRBD1	TRBJ1-5	TGTGCCAGCAGTCCCCAAGGGGGCCCCCAGCATTTT	CASSPQGGPQHF
TRBV7-9	15	NA	TRBD2	TRBJ2-7	TGTGCCAGCAGCGACGGACTAGCGGGGGGAGGTGAGCAGTACTTC	CASSDGLAGGGEQYF
TRBV4-1	14	NA	NA	TRBJ2-7	TGCGCCAGCAGCCAAGGGAGGGGGGGGTACGAGCAGTACTTC	CASSQGRGGYEQYF
TRBV2	13	NA	NA	TRBJ2-5	TGTGCCAGCAGTGAAGCGCTTAGGGGGACCCAGTACTTC	CASSEALRGTQYF
TRBV7-2	16	NA	NA	TRBJ2-1	TGTGCCAGCAGCATAGATCGGGGAATAAGAGAGGTTGAGCAGTTCTTC	CASSIDRGIREVEQFF
TRBV7-6	13	NA	NA	TRBJ2-7	TGTGCCAGCAGCTTAGGGGGCACAGACGAGCAGTACTTC	CASSLGGTDEQYF
TRBV3-1/TRBV3-2	18	NA	TRBD2	TRBJ2-1	TGTGCCAGCAGCCGCATCATCGGGCGGGGGGCCTCCTACAATGAGCAGTTCTTC	CASSRIIGRGASYNEQFF
TRBV3-1/TRBV3-2	16	NA	NA	TRBJ1-2	TGTGCCAGCAGCCTTGGACTCAACCTTGAGGACTATGGCTACACCTTC	CASSLGLNLEDYGYTF
TRBV19	13	NA	NA	TRBJ2-1	TGTGCCAGTAGTTGGCACCAAAACAATGAGCAGTTCTTC	CASSWHQNNEQFF
TRBV2	12	NA	TRBD1	TRBJ2-7	TGTGCCACCAGGGGGCGATCCTACGAGCAGTACTTC	CATRGRSYEQYF
TRBV28	11	NA	NA	TRBJ1-2	TGTGCCAGCAGTTTATGGGGCGGCTACACCTTC	CASSLWGGYTF
TRBV9	15	NA	NA	TRBJ2-1	TGTGCCAGCAGCGTAGGCCCCAGCGAGTACAATGAGCAGTTCTTC	CASSVGPSEYNEQFF
TRBV4-1	17	NA	NA	TRBJ2-1	TGCGCCAGCAGACATAAGGGAGGGGGGGCATCCTACAATGAGCAGTTCTTC	CASRHKGGGASYNEQFF
TRBV7-9	14	NA	NA	TRBJ1-1	TGTGCCAGCAGTTGGACATACATGAACACTGAAGCTTTCTTT	CASSWTYMNTEAFF
TRBV6-5	16	NA	TRBD2	TRBJ2-1	TGTGCCAGCAGTTCACATAGCGGGAGCTCCTACAATGAGCAGTTCTTC	CASSSHSGSSYNEQFF